These T cell receptor beta chains were read from a single sample in a study of blood T cells in healthy people across ages. TCRdb recomputed calls from the 5' RACE reads with MiXCR, one row per CDR3 protein. The sample yields 500,000 to 550,000 distinct CDR3 sequences, 24% seen once. These data also formed part of another study, on T cells of mothers and their children.

The sequencing sample was made of blood. These receptors were obtained from a boy younger than 18 in good health. Both conserved end residues are part of each CDR3. The order of the fields is V gene, D gene, clone size, J gene, CDR3 protein, CDR3 DNA. D genes are given only for firm matches. Part of the rows lack a size; the others show once, few, many or a class for expanded clones.

V gene: TRBV27
D gene: .
clone size: few
J gene: TRBJ2-5
CDR3 protein: CASSLTWLETQYF
CDR3 DNA: TGTGCCAGCAGTTTAACCTGGCTAGAGACCCAGTACTTC

V gene: TRBV7-9
D gene: .
clone size: .
J gene: TRBJ2-7
CDR3 protein: CASSPTDGPIYEQYF
CDR3 DNA: TGTGCCAGCAGCCCGACAGATGGTCCGATCTACGAGCAGTACTTC

V gene: TRBV20-1
D gene: .
clone size: .
J gene: TRBJ2-7
CDR3 protein: CSARTTDTYEQYF
CDR3 DNA: TGCAGTGCTAGGACTACGGATACCTACGAGCAGTACTTC

V gene: TRBV4-1
D gene: TRBD2
clone size: few
J gene: TRBJ2-1
CDR3 protein: CASSQAASGGVEQFF
CDR3 DNA: TGCGCCAGCAGCCAAGCGGCTAGCGGGGGGGTTGAGCAGTTCTTC

V gene: TRBV28
D gene: .
clone size: .
J gene: TRBJ1-2
CDR3 protein: CASSTIGTGYTF
CDR3 DNA: TGTGCCAGCAGTACCATCGGGACAGGCTACACCTTC

V gene: TRBV10-3
D gene: TRBD2
clone size: few
J gene: TRBJ2-1
CDR3 protein: CAIRGSSGSNEQFF
CDR3 DNA: TGTGCCATCAGGGGGTCTAGCGGGAGTAATGAGCAGTTCTTC

V gene: TRBV20-1
D gene: TRBD2
clone size: .
J gene: TRBJ2-3
CDR3 protein: CSGVRTSGVHTQYF
CDR3 DNA: TGCTCCGGCGTCAGGACTAGCGGGGTTCATACGCAGTATTTT

V gene: TRBV12-3/TRBV12-4
D gene: .
clone size: .
J gene: TRBJ2-5
CDR3 protein: CASSLDRSQETPYF
CDR3 DNA: TGTGCCAGCAGTCTAGACAGAAGCCAAGAGACCCCGTACTTC

V gene: TRBV6-6
D gene: .
clone size: .
J gene: TRBJ2-3
CDR3 protein: CASSRGTQNTDTQYF
CDR3 DNA: TGTGCCAGCAGCCGCGGGACACAGAACACAGATACGCAGTATTTT

V gene: TRBV6-2/TRBV6-3
D gene: .
clone size: many
J gene: TRBJ2-5
CDR3 protein: CASSLTEQETQYF
CDR3 DNA: TGTGCCAGCAGCCTGACAGAACAAGAGACCCAGTACTTC

V gene: TRBV9
D gene: .
clone size: few
J gene: TRBJ2-2
CDR3 protein: CASSDLTGLSTGELFF
CDR3 DNA: TGTGCCAGCAGCGATTTAACAGGTTTGAGCACCGGGGAGCTGTTTTTT

V gene: TRBV5-1
D gene: .
clone size: many
J gene: TRBJ2-1
CDR3 protein: CASSSGTNPLWYNEQFF
CDR3 DNA: TGCGCCAGCAGCTCTGGGACCAACCCACTGTGGTACAATGAGCAGTTCTTC

V gene: TRBV27
D gene: TRBD1
clone size: few
J gene: TRBJ1-5
CDR3 protein: CASSPGQGGQPQHF
CDR3 DNA: TGTGCCAGCAGTCCCGGACAGGGGGGCCAGCCCCAACATTTT

V gene: TRBV7-2
D gene: .
clone size: .
J gene: TRBJ1-1
CDR3 protein: CASSLAVLTQEAFF
CDR3 DNA: TGTGCCAGCAGCTTAGCTGTTTTGACACAGGAAGCTTTCTTT